This note documents a single T cell receptor (beta chain) sequence. Each CDR3 protein gets one entry in TCRdb, which reprocessed the 5' RACE reads and gives no DNA. The record lists under 500,000 distinct CDR3 sequences, of which the ten most abundant hold 7.3%. The CDR3 is made up of 15 amino acids. Per the germline V gene, CDR1 is KGHSH and CDR2 is LQKENI. These data originate in a study of T cells expressing NK-cell markers. V gene TRBV18 combines with J gene TRBJ1-1; lacking DNA, the TRBD1 call made by TCRdb goes unchecked. The material sequenced was blood T cells: a sorted CD56 or NKG2C T cell subset, CD4+ or CD8+ T cells, or bulk PBMC T cells (not recorded which). This receptor was taken from a woman between 18 and 75 years old in good health. CDR3 amino acids: CASSPTIQDNTEAFF.